One sample yielded the 17 T cell receptor beta chains listed below, sequenced in a study of blood T cells in healthy people across ages. Then a second PCR, running roughly 6 to 12 cycles, was carried out with a sample-barcoded 5' primer and a J-beta primer mix. A single record per CDR3 protein comes from TCRdb applying MiXCR to the 5' RACE reads. The table records 850,000 to 1,000,000 distinct CDR3 sequences, 48% of them present only once. Sequences were obtained from blood. These receptors originate from a man aged 25-45 years in good health.

This clonotype has more than one count but fewer than ten. V gene TRBV7-3 combines with J gene TRBJ2-3; D is undetermined. CDR3 size: 12 residues. CDR1 is SGHTA and CDR2 is FQGTGA in the germline V gene. The V end was cut by 5 bases, the J end by 5 bases, with 8 bases between. In DNA form, the CDR3 reads TGTGCCAGCAGCATGACGGAAGATACGCAGTATTTT. As protein: CASSMTEDTQYF.

The V call is TRBV6-5, the J call TRBJ2-5; 7 positions agree with TRBD1. The DNA end is a closer match to TRBJ2-7, so the J assignment may be wrong. Germline loops: CDR1 MNHEY, CDR2 SVGAGI. The CDR3 has 15 amino acids. The CDR3 DNA follows: TGTGCCAGCAGTTTTACTTTGACAGGGCAGAACGAGCAGTACTTC. Translation: CASSFTLTGQNEQYF.

This clonotype has a count of ten or more. A read error may account for a junction end that differs from germline. The gene calls are TRBV7-7 and TRBJ2-7, with 8 nucleotides matching TRBD1. The CDR3 runs to 12 residues. Germline V CDR1 and CDR2: SSHAT, FNYEAQ (reference sequence). CDR3 sequence: CASSSDRESLYF. The CDR3 DNA follows: TGTGCTAGCAGCTCGGACAGGGAATCCCTGTACTTC.

At least ten counts were recorded for this clonotype. This rearrangement joins TRBV27 to TRBJ2-1; D might be TRBD1 (6 bases). The V and J ends lost 6 bases and 0 bases respectively, with 15 bases between them. CDR1 is MNHEY and CDR2 is SMNVEV in the germline V gene (reference sequence). The CDR3 has 16 residues. CDR3 nucleotides: TGTGCCAGCAGAACTACTACAGGGCGCTCCTACAATGAGCAGTTCTTC. It encodes CASRTTTGRSYNEQFF.

V is TRBV5-1 and J is TRBJ2-7; D unresolved. Trimming took 9 bases from V and 0 from J, leaving 10 bases between them. The CDR3 has 12 residues. The V gene's germline CDR1 is SGHRS and CDR2 YFSETQ. The CDR3 DNA reads as TGCGCCACCCGAGCAGACTCCTACGAGCAGTACTTC. This codes for CATRADSYEQYF.

CDR3 DNA: TGCAGCGTTGTTTGGCAGGACAGGTCAGCCTACGAGCAGTACTTC. It codes for CSVVWQDRSAYEQYF. V is TRBV29-1 and J is TRBJ2-7, with 7 nucleotides matching TRBD1. Germline-derived CDR1 and CDR2 are SQVTM and ANQGSEA. This CDR3 spans 15 amino acids. With 4 bases clipped from V and 2 bases from J, the junction kept 11 bases outside the gene matches.

The rearrangement uses TRBV12-3 or TRBV12-4 and TRBJ1-6; D not certain. The CDR3 runs to 11 residues. Trimming shortened V by 8 bases and J by 10 bases, and 9 bases separated the two germline ends. In nucleotides, the CDR3 is TGTGCCAGCGGAGAAGGATCACCCCTCCACTTT. Protein product: CASGEGSPLHF.

About this clonotype itself: A read error may produce the germline difference seen at one junction end. The chain employs TRBV4-3 and TRBJ2-5, with 7 bases identical to TRBD1. TRBJ2-7 matches the DNA end more closely, so the J call is doubtful. CDR3 length: 14 residues. The germline gives CDR1 LGHNA, CDR2 YSLEER. This CDR3 reads CASSEDRVYSEQYF. CDR3 bases: TGCGCCAGCAGCGAAGACAGGGTGTATAGCGAGCAGTACTTC.

This rearrangement joins TRBV6-4 to TRBJ2-4, with D possibly called TRBD1 or TRBD2 (5 bases each). The tail of the sequence fits TRBJ2-7 better, so the J call may be wrong. Per germline, CDR1 MRHNA and CDR2 SNTAGT. The CDR3 is made up of 14 amino acids. CDR3 DNA sequence: TGTGCCAGCAGTGACAGTCCCACGGGGACCGAGCAGTACTTC. Amino acids: CASSDSPTGTEQYF.

This clonotype was seen only once. This chain uses TRBV5-1 with TRBJ2-7, with D possibly being TRBD1 (5 bases). The CDR3 covers 13 residues. CDR1 and CDR2 (germline): SGHRS, YFSETQ. V was clipped by 5 bases and J by 7 bases, with 16 bases between them. This CDR3 is CASSSRLDNEQYF. CDR3 DNA: TGCGCCAGCAGTTCCCGACTGGACAATGAGCAGTACTTC.

Regarding this clonotype: Germline is not matched at one junction end, which may reflect a read error. The chain has TRBV6-5 and TRBJ2-1, with D possibly called TRBD1 or TRBD2 (5 bases each). The CDR3 has 15 amino acids. The germline CDR1 and CDR2 sequences are MNHEY and SVGAGI. The CDR3 here is CTSSLWGRPYNEQFF. CDR3 sequence (DNA): TGTACCAGCAGCCTCTGGGGACGGCCCTACAATGAGCAGTTCTTC.

The chain links TRBV20-1 to TRBJ2-3, with D possibly being TRBD1 or TRBD2 (6 bases each). With 3 bases removed from V and 3 bases from J, the gap between germline ends came to 16 bases. The CDR3 runs to 15 residues. Germline V gives CDR1 DFQATT, CDR2 SNEGSKA (reference sequence). CDR3 nucleotide sequence: TGCAGTGCTAGGGTGCTCGGGGGCACGACAGATACGCAGTATTTT. This gives the protein CSARVLGGTTDTQYF.

The gene calls are TRBV12-3 or TRBV12-4 and TRBJ1-2, with TRBD1 as a possible D gene (6 bases). The CDR3 runs 15 residues. V shed 5 bases and J shed 6 bases, with 19 bases lying between them. CDR3 DNA sequence: TGTGCCAGCAGTGCTCTCTCCGGGGGGCTGGATGGCTACACCTTC. Its protein is CASSALSGGLDGYTF.

This clonotype was observed a handful of times. The rearrangement joins TRBV6-2 or TRBV6-3 to TRBJ1-2; D is perhaps TRBD1 (6 bases). Germline loops: CDR1 MNHEY, CDR2 SVGEGT. Trimming took off 9 bases at V and 7 bases at J, with 18 bases between the two ends. The CDR3 has 13 amino acids. CDR3 sequence: CASNPDSTRGYTF. CDR3 DNA: TGTGCCAGTAACCCGGACAGTACTCGTGGCTACACCTTC.

The chain has TRBV5-1 and TRBJ2-5; 10 bases agree with TRBD1. Trimming at V came to 2 bases and at J to 11 bases, leaving 12 bases not matched to a gene. Germline V gives CDR1 SGHRS, CDR2 YFSETQ. The CDR3 is 15 residues long. CDR3 in amino acids: CASSLGDRGHVEQYF. CDR3 sequence (DNA): TGCGCCAGCAGCTTAGGTGACAGGGGGCATGTTGAGCAGTACTTC.

Only one count was recorded for this clonotype. Because the CDR3 is missing its conserved closing phenylalanine or tryptophan, this is likely a read error. The rearrangement links TRBV7-8 to TRBJ2-7; D gene uncertain. The length of the CDR3 is 13 residues. V lost 3 bases, J lost 2 bases, and 8 bases lay in between. The V gene's germline CDR1 is SGHVS and CDR2 FQNEAQ. The CDR3 spells CASSFNKPYEQYL. Here the CDR3 DNA reads TGTGCCAGCAGCTTCAACAAACCCTACGAGCAGTACTTG.

This clonotype was seen a handful of times. V gene TRBV6-2 or TRBV6-3 combines with J gene TRBJ2-7, with 8 bases matching TRBD1. This CDR3 has 15 residues. The germline V gene encodes CDR1 MNHEY and CDR2 SVGEGT. V gave up 6 bases and J gave up 2 bases; unmatched junction bases: 9. CDR3 amino acids: CASRRGTGLAYEQYF. CDR3 bases: TGTGCCAGCAGACGCGGGACAGGTTTAGCCTACGAGCAGTACTTC.